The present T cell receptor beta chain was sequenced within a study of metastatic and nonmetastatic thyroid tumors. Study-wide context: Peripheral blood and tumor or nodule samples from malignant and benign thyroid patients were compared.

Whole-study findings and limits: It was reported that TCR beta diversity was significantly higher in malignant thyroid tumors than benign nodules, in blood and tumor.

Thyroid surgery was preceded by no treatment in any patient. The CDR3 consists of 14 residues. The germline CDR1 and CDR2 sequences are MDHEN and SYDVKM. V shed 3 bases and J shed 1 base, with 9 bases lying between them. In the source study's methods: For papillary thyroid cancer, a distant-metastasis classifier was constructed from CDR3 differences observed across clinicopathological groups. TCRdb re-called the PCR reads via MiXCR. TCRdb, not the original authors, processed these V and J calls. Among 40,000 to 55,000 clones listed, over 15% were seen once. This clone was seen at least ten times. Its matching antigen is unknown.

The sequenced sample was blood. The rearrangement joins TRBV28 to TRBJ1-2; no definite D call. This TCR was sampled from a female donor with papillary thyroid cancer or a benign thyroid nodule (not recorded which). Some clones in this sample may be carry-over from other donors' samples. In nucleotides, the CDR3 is TGTGCCAGCAGTTTTCCCTCTAATAACTATGGCTACACCTTC. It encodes CASSFPSNNYGYTF.